This TCR beta chain came from a study of shared clonotypes between healthy human individuals. At the level of the study: CD4 naive cells filled three plates per donor, CD4 memory three, CD8 naive two and CD8 memory one.

Deep level was the assay's run setting. Once extracted for a subset, genomic DNA was divided evenly among several immunoSEQ plates. Libraries were prepared by immunoSEQ multiplex PCR; TCRdb keeps only in-frame clonotypes and omits some of them. The sample contains some 1.5 million clones, roughly 96% of which appear only once. This clone is a singleton in its sample. The TCR originated in a man aged 30 to 39 in good health. The sample was naive CD4+ T cells sorted from blood. Noted subset: CD45RA+ positively selected.

The CDR3 reads CASSPRDGTGNTDTQYF. CDR3 nucleotides: TGCGCCAGCAGCCCCAGAGATGGAACAGGGAACACAGATACGCAGTATTTT. V and J are TRBV4-1 and TRBJ2-3, with D perhaps matching TRBD1 (6 bases). The CDR3 loop spans 17 amino acids. Germline V lookup: CDR1 MGHRA, CDR2 YSYEKL. Trimming took 4 bases from V and 2 from J, leaving 19 bases between them.